Detailed here is one T cell receptor (beta chain). In the authors' methods: Reference gene primer amplification in the assay estimated nucleated cell counts. Using immunoSEQ multiplex PCR, the repertoire was profiled, and TCRdb retains in-frame clones only, with some absent. The V and J calls and clone size come from that table; D and trimming were worked out from the DNA. The sample holds some 130,000 clones, more than 75% seen once. The data were obtained in a study of blood T cell repertoires in COVID-19. As for the study in general: The origin of the acute and convalescent COVID-19 samples was the United States, Italy and Spain. PBMCs, B-cell-depleted T cells, or T cells were the source of the cDNA or gDNA that made up the material.

Trimming cost V 0 bases and J 2 bases, with 11 bases left between them. Looked up from germline, CDR1 is SGDLS and CDR2 is YYNGEE. This CDR3 spans 15 amino acids. The source of this sequence is a man in his 60s who had recovered from COVID-19. Input material: peripheral blood. The V and J genes are TRBV9 and TRBJ1-2, with D possibly matching TRBD1 (6 bases). Written as DNA, the CDR3 is TGTGCCAGCAGCGTAGTGGGGCAGGGGAACTATGGCTACACCTTC. Its protein is CASSVVGQGNYGYTF.